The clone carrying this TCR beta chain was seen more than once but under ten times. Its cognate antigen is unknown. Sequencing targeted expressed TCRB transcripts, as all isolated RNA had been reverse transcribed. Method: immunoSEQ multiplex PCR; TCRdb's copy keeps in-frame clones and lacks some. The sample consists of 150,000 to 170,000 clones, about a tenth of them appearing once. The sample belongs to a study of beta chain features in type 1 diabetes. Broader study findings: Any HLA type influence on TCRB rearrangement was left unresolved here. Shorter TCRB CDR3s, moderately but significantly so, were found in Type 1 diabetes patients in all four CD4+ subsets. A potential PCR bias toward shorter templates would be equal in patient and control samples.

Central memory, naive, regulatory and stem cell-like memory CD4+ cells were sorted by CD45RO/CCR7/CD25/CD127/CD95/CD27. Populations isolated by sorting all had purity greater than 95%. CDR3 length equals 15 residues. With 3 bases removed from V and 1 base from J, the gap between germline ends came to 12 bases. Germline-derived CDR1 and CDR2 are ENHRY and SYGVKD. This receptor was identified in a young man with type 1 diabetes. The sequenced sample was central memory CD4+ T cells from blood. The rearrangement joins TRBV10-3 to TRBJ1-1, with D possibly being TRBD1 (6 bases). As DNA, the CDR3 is TGTGCCATCAGTGAAAGCGGACAGAGGAACACTGAAGCTTTCTTT. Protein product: CAISESGQRNTEAFF.